This T cell receptor beta chain was recorded in a study of breast tumors, draining lymph nodes, adjacent tissues. Overall study findings and caveats: Tumor T cell lymph node origin was a supported hypothesis, not proven. Luminal-like breast cancer showed significantly greater tumor-nontumor repertoire similarity than basal-like breast cancer did.

TCRdb re-analysed the multiplex PCR reads in MiXCR, keeping a single row per CDR3 protein. Seen here are approximately 230,000 distinct CDR3 sequences, less than 40% observed once, and the top ten hold approximately 3.6%. This clonotype showed up many times. Its antigen is as yet unknown. The CDR3 is 15 residues long. Trimming left V 4 bases short and J 1 base short, with 9 bases between. Looked up from germline, CDR1 is SGDLS and CDR2 is YYNGEE. Axillary draining lymph nodes of breast cancer patients supplied the node samples. The chain combines TRBV9 with TRBJ1-6; D is perhaps TRBD1 (5 bases). Source material: axillary lymph node tissue. The sequence derives from a female donor with breast cancer. Some clones in this sample may be carry-over from other donors' samples. The CDR3 protein is CASSPGQSYNSPLHF. CDR3 DNA sequence: TGTGCCAGCAGCCCAGGGCAATCCTATAATTCACCCCTCCACTTT.